These 3 T cell receptor beta chains share one sample of origin, sequenced in a study of blood T cells in healthy people across ages. Next came a second PCR, run for about 7 to 12 cycles, which used a sample-barcoded 5' primer along with a J-beta primer mix. TCRdb passed the 5' RACE reads through MiXCR, listing each CDR3 protein once. The data hold around 1.5 million distinct CDR3 sequences, with roughly 32% observed a single time. Input material: blood. Receptor source: a woman aged 25-40 years in good health.

Only a few counts were recorded for this clonotype. The chain uses TRBV4-1 and TRBJ2-5, with 7 bases identical to TRBD2. CDR1 is MGHRA and CDR2 is YSYEKL in the germline V gene. Trimming took 0 bases from V and 4 from J; bases not matched to a gene: 11. The CDR3 is 17 residues long. CDR3 in amino acids: CASSQDASSSGRETQYF. CDR3 nucleotide sequence: TGCGCCAGCAGCCAAGACGCTAGCTCTAGCGGTAGAGAGACCCAGTACTTC.

V and J are TRBV7-9 and TRBJ2-3; 8 positions match TRBD1. The CDR3 extends over 15 amino acids. Germline loops: CDR1 SEHNR, CDR2 FQNEAQ (reference sequence). With 4 bases clipped from V and 2 bases from J, the junction kept 5 bases outside the gene matches. The CDR3 protein is CASSSGTGVTDTQYF. In DNA, the CDR3 is TGTGCCAGCAGCTCCGGGACAGGAGTCACAGATACGCAGTATTTT.

This clonotype occurred a few times. The chain links TRBV7-9 to TRBJ2-3; 11 nucleotides line up with TRBD2. Germline trimming cut 2 bases from V and 5 bases from J; bases unmatched to any gene: 0. The CDR3 totals 14 residues. In germline, CDR1 is SEHNR, CDR2 FQNEAQ (reference sequence). In nucleotides, the CDR3 is TGTGCCAGCAGCTTAACTAGCGGGAGAGATACGCAGTATTTT. Translating gives CASSLTSGRDTQYF. Complete variable domain (other parts from reference TRBV7-9 and TRBJ2-3): DTGVSQNPRHKITKRGQNVTFRCDPISEHNRLYWYRQTLGQGPEFLTYFQNEAQLEKSRLLSDRFSAERPKGSFSTLEIQRTEQGDSAMYLCASSLTSGRDTQYFGPGTRLTVL.